These 21 T cell receptor beta chains were sequenced from one sample in a study of T-cell memory formation after mild COVID-19. Using its own MiXCR run on the 5' RACE reads, TCRdb lists one record per CDR3 protein. This sample has 200,000 to 300,000 distinct CDR3 sequences; about a sixth occur once, and the top ten carry under 25%. The sequenced sample consisted of PBMCs or a T cell subset sorted from them (not recorded which). These receptors were obtained from a man between 18 and 29 years old who had mild COVID-19 (a few samples of this study predate the infection). Cell type and time point are not known.

This clonotype occurred a few times. This chain links TRBV6-1 with TRBJ2-1; TRBD2 is a possible D gene (6 bases). Trimming shortened V by 2 bases and J by 0 bases, and 17 bases separated the two germline ends. The CDR3 covers 18 residues. The germline V gene encodes CDR1 MNHNS and CDR2 SASEGT. CDR3 in amino acids: CASSESEGTPSSYNEQFF. CDR3 in DNA: TGTGCCAGCAGTGAATCGGAGGGTACCCCGAGCTCCTACAATGAGCAGTTCTTC.

This sequence joins TRBV27 and TRBJ1-1; maybe TRBD1 (6 bases). Looked up from germline, CDR1 is MNHEY and CDR2 is SMNVEV (reference sequence). The CDR3 has 14 residues. V shed 4 bases and J shed 6 bases, with 15 bases lying between them. As DNA, the CDR3 is TGTGCCAGCAGTTCACGACAGGTCCTCGCTGAAGCTTTCTTT. Its protein is CASSSRQVLAEAFF.

This clonotype was observed once. This sequence joins TRBV5-1 and TRBJ2-2, with TRBD1 matching 8 bases. The CDR3 spans 15 residues. Looked up from germline, CDR1 is SGHRS and CDR2 is YFSETQ. V trimming: 6 bases; J trimming: 0 bases; junction bases outside the gene matches: 4. The CDR3 coding sequence is TGCGCCAGCAACGGACAGGGACCGAACACCGGGGAGCTGTTTTTT. Its translation is CASNGQGPNTGELFF.

This clonotype was seen repeatedly, ten times or more. An end of the junction differs from the germline gene, which may be a read error. The genes are TRBV5-1 and TRBJ2-3; TRBD1 aligns across 9 bases. The germline CDR1 and CDR2 sequences are SGHRS and YFSETQ. CDR3 length equals 14 residues. CDR3 in amino acids: CASSFGQGTDTQYF. CDR3 DNA sequence: TGTGCCAGCAGTTTCGGACAGGGGACAGATACGCAGTATTTT.

The chain employs TRBV20-1 and TRBJ1-1; D remains ambiguous. V shed 5 bases and J shed 4 bases, with 11 bases lying between them. The CDR3 spans 12 residues. Per germline, CDR1 DFQATT and CDR2 SNEGSKA (reference sequence). The CDR3 region has the DNA TGCAGTGCTCCTCCTCGTAGCACTGAAGCTTTCTTT. Translated: CSAPPRSTEAFF.

The rearrangement joins TRBV29-1 to TRBJ2-3, with 10 bases matching TRBD2. The germline gives CDR1 SQVTM, CDR2 ANQGSEA. The CDR3 extends over 15 amino acids. V shed 5 bases and J 1 base; nucleotides not matched to a gene: 6. CDR3 in amino acids: CSVSSGGGRTDTQYF. The CDR3 DNA is TGCAGCGTTTCCAGCGGGGGGGGGCGCACAGATACGCAGTATTTT.

This rearrangement joins TRBV4-1 to TRBJ1-1; a weak D match, TRBD1 (6 bases). Germline CDR1 is MGHRA and CDR2 is YSYEKL. Trimming left V 3 bases short and J 6 bases short, with 20 bases between. The length of the CDR3 is 16 residues. In DNA, the CDR3 is TGCGCCAGCAGCCATCCTTGGGGCAGGGGTGTCTCTGAAGCTTTCTTT. It translates to CASSHPWGRGVSEAFF.

This clonotype has more than one count but fewer than ten. The chain couples TRBV20-1 to TRBJ2-7, with 9 bases matching TRBD2. The trim removed 0 bases at V and 4 bases at J, leaving 4 bases unmatched. This CDR3 region has 14 residues. CDR1 is DFQATT, CDR2 SNEGSKA, per germline (reference sequence). The CDR3 DNA reads as TGCAGTGCTAGAGATCAGCGGGGGGTTTACGAGCAGTACGTC. It is translated as CSARDQRGVYEQYV.

This clonotype was recorded a few times. The chain uses TRBV15 and TRBJ1-1, with a weak D call TRBD1 (5 bases). Looked up from germline, CDR1 is LNHNV and CDR2 is YYDKDF (reference sequence). The V end was cut by 0 bases, the J end by 4 bases, with 15 bases between. This CDR3 is built from 16 residues. The CDR3 nucleotides read TGTGCCACCAGCAGAGATTTCGGGGGATCGGGCACTGAAGCTTTCTTT. It codes for CATSRDFGGSGTEAFF.

This clonotype was recorded a few times. The chain is built from TRBV6-5 and TRBJ1-1, with D possibly being TRBD1 (6 bases). Trimming shortened V by 0 bases and J by 4 bases, and 9 bases separated the two germline ends. In germline, CDR1 is MNHEY, CDR2 SVGAGI. This CDR3 spans 14 amino acids. CDR3 loop: CASSYSGGGTEAFF. CDR3 DNA: TGTGCCAGCAGTTACTCGGGAGGGGGCACTGAAGCTTTCTTT.

The table lists this clonotype with a few counts. The chain links TRBV7-2 to TRBJ1-1, with no clear D. The ends were cut back, 5 bases at V and 7 bases at J, with 20 bases in the middle. CDR3 length: 15 residues. Germline loops: CDR1 SGHTA, CDR2 FQGNSA. The CDR3 protein is CASSPGPPGKDEAFF. The CDR3 DNA reads TGTGCCAGCAGCCCCGGGCCGCCCGGCAAGGATGAAGCTTTCTTT. The variable domain in full, completed from reference TRBV7-2 and TRBJ1-1, reads GAGVSQSPSNKVTEKGKDVELRCDPISGHTALYWYRQSLGQGLEFLIYFQGNSAPDKSGLPSDRFSAERTGGSVSTLTIQRTQQEDSAVYLCASSPGPPGKDEAFFGQGTRLTVV.

The chain combines TRBV6-5 with TRBJ2-7, with D unclear. Germline CDR1 reads MNHEY; CDR2 reads SVGAGI. Trimming removed 2 bases from V and 3 bases from J, with 14 bases in between. The CDR3 length is 15 residues. The CDR3 sequence is CASSYLQTANYEQYF. CDR3 sequence (DNA): TGTGCCAGCAGTTACCTACAGACCGCCAACTACGAGCAGTACTTC.

The DNA of the CDR3 is TGTGCCAGCAGACTCGGAAGCAGGGCCCAGCATTTT. Translated: CASRLGSRAQHF. J is TRBJ1-5 and V is TRBV12-3 or TRBV12-4, with D perhaps TRBD1 (5 bases). The V gene lost 6 bases and the J gene lost 11 bases, with 14 bases spanning the gap. This CDR3 spans 12 amino acids.

V gene TRBV5-8 combines with J gene TRBJ2-6; D perhaps matches TRBD1 (5 bases). Germline CDR1 reads SGHTS; CDR2 reads YDEGEE. There are 18 residues in the CDR3. Trimming shortened V by 0 bases and J by 1 base, and 14 bases separated the two germline ends. For the CDR3, the DNA is TGTGCCAGCAGCTTGGTGGAAGGGGCCCTGTCTGGGGCCAACGTCCTGACTTTC. This sequence encodes CASSLVEGALSGANVLTF.

A single count supports this clonotype. The rearrangement uses TRBV4-1 and TRBJ1-1, with D tentatively TRBD1 (6 bases). CDR1 MGHRA and CDR2 YSYEKL come from the germline V gene. V was trimmed by 1 base and J by 6 bases, leaving 12 bases between them. The CDR3 extends over 14 amino acids. CDR3 region: CASSQGQGQPEAFF. The CDR3 DNA reads TGCGCCAGCAGCCAAGGGCAGGGGCAACCTGAAGCTTTCTTT.

V and J are TRBV12-3 or TRBV12-4 and TRBJ1-2; the D is unclear. Deletions cut 6 bases from V and 4 bases from J, with 15 bases between. The CDR3 covers 14 residues. The CDR3 region is CASSSTGPLYGYTF. In nucleotides, the CDR3 is TGTGCCAGCAGCAGTACCGGGCCTCTCTATGGCTACACCTTC.

This clonotype has only a few counts. V and J are TRBV6-2 or TRBV6-3 and TRBJ1-5, with D possibly being TRBD1 (6 bases). The CDR3 extends over 15 amino acids. Looked up from germline, CDR1 is MNHEY and CDR2 is SVGEGT. Deletions cut 4 bases from V and 1 base from J, with 11 bases between. CDR3 sequence (DNA): TGTGCCAGCAGTTCGGGACACTTCAGCAATCAGCCCCAGCATTTT. Amino acid sequence: CASSSGHFSNQPQHF.

The chain employs TRBV5-1 and TRBJ2-4, with 7 bases that match TRBD1. CDR1 and CDR2 (germline): SGHRS, YFSETQ. The CDR3 covers 12 residues. Trimming removed 3 bases from V and 8 bases from J; junction bases left unmatched: 2. Here the CDR3 reads CASSWDRDIQYF. CDR3 DNA: TGCGCCAGCAGCTGGGACAGAGACATTCAGTACTTC.

This clonotype has at least ten counts. The V and J genes are TRBV12-3 or TRBV12-4 and TRBJ2-2; TRBD2 aligns across 11 bases. The CDR3 is made up of 15 amino acids. V lost 6 bases to trimming and J lost 5 bases; unmatched junction nucleotides: 5. The CDR3 reads CASSLRLAGTGELFF. CDR3 bases: TGTGCCAGCAGCCTCCGACTAGCGGGAACCGGGGAGCTGTTTTTT.

This clonotype was seen ten or more times. The rearrangement joins TRBV10-3 to TRBJ2-3; 10 bases fit TRBD2. This CDR3 comprises 16 residues. The ends lost 4 bases at V and 2 bases at J; junction bases unmatched: 6. Per the germline V gene, CDR1 is ENHRY and CDR2 is SYGVKD. The CDR3 coding sequence is TGTGCCATCAGTGGCTCTAGCGGGGGTTACACAGATACGCAGTATTTT. Encoded protein: CAISGSSGGYTDTQYF.

A few counts support this clonotype. Here the CDR3 DNA reads TGCAGTGCTAGAGACCCCAAAGGGGGTCCTGAGCAGTTCTTC. Protein product: CSARDPKGGPEQFF. The V call is TRBV20-1, the J call TRBJ2-1; possible D gene TRBD1, 6 bases. The CDR3 length is 14 residues. The V gene's germline CDR1 is DFQATT and CDR2 SNEGSKA (reference sequence). Trimming removed 0 bases at V and 9 bases at J, with 15 bases between.